This T cell receptor (beta chain) was sequenced for a study of blood T cell repertoires in COVID-19. Study processing details: Counts of nucleated cells, estimated from reference gene primer amplification, were obtained. Assay used: immunoSEQ multiplex PCR; TCRdb lists only in-frame clones, some missing. That table furnishes V, J and clone size, whereas the DNA furnished D and trimming. In the table there are around 130,000 clones, around 80% of which are singletons. V lost 2 bases, J lost 6 bases, and 3 bases lay in between. CDR1 and CDR2 from the germline V gene are GTSNPN and SVGIG (reference sequence). CDR3 length equals 10 residues.

What was sequenced was PBMCs or T cells enriched from blood (not recorded which). The TCR comes from a woman younger than 35 who had been exposed to COVID-19. The chain is built from TRBV30 and TRBJ2-3; D not resolved. The CDR3 spells CAWSRDTQYF. The CDR3 DNA reads as TGTGCCTGGAGTCGGGATACGCAGTATTTT.